The rows below give T cell receptor beta chains drawn from one sample of a study of T-cell reconstitution after alpha-beta-depleted transplantation in children. One entry per CDR3 protein results from TCRdb running MiXCR on the PCR reads. The top ten hold about 2.6% of the sample, which has 200,000 to 250,000 distinct CDR3 sequences, about 12% seen once. This sample comprised PBMCs from the stem cell graft donor, obtained from the stem cell graft. The receptors were sampled from a human donor who donated a stem cell graft to a child with acute lymphoblastic leukemia. Each CDR3 is given with its conserved first and last residue. A D gene is named only where the DNA matches it firmly. Rows give clone size only sometimes, using once, few, many, or a class for an expanded clone.

.,TRBJ1-3,TRBV4-3,16,many,CASSLKGGRSGNTIYF,TGCGCCAGCAGCCTTAAGGGCGGAAGGTCTGGAAACACCATATATTTT
TRBD1,TRBJ1-4,TRBV4-2,16,few,CASSHPDRASNEKLFF,TGTGCCAGCAGTCACCCGGACAGGGCGTCTAATGAAAAACTGTTTTTT
.,TRBJ2-7,TRBV20-1,17,.,CCARVPAREYFGYEQYF,TGCTGTGCTAGGGTGCCAGCTCGGGAGTATTTTGGATACGAGCAGTACTTC
.,TRBJ2-1,TRBV20-1,15,many,CSAPRRANPGNEQFF,TGCAGTGCACCTCGCCGAGCCAACCCGGGAAATGAGCAGTTCTTC
.,TRBJ2-1,TRBV4-3,14,many,CASSQDTGYNEQFF,TGCGCCAGCAGCCAAGATACTGGATACAATGAGCAGTTCTTC
.,TRBJ1-2,TRBV5-6,14,many,CASSKPGANYGYTF,TGTGCCAGCAGCAAACCCGGCGCTAACTATGGCTACACCTTC
.,TRBJ1-3,TRBV7-6,16,many,CASSFLLGGKGNTIYF,TGTGCCAGCAGCTTTCTCTTAGGGGGGAAAGGAAACACCATATATTTT
TRBD1,TRBJ2-2,TRBV10-3,15,many,CAIPFRDRVAGELFF,TGTGCCATCCCATTCCGGGACAGGGTTGCCGGGGAGCTGTTTTTT
TRBD2,TRBJ2-7,TRBV12-3/TRBV12-4,16,.,CASSLGGGVRAYEQYF,TGTGCCAGCAGCCTCGGGGGAGGGGTAAGGGCCTACGAGCAGTACTTC
.,TRBJ2-7,TRBV9,14,many,CASSVGTASYEQYF,TGTGCCAGCAGCGTCGGGACTGCTTCCTACGAGCAGTACTTC
.,TRBJ2-2,TRBV6-1,14,few,CASSDRADTGELFF,TGTGCCAGCAGTGACAGGGCGGACACCGGGGAGCTGTTTTTT
TRBD2,TRBJ2-1,TRBV9,16,many,CASSGGLAGGVNEQFF,TGTGCCAGCAGCGGGGGACTAGCGGGAGGGGTAAATGAGCAGTTCTTC
.,TRBJ1-3,TRBV6-1,12,many,CASARKENTIYF,TGTGCCAGCGCCAGGAAGGAGAACACCATATATTTT
.,TRBJ1-4,TRBV29-1,15,many,CSVRVAGGFSEKLFF,TGCAGCGTCCGCGTTGCGGGGGGCTTTAGTGAAAAACTGTTTTTT
.,TRBJ2-3,TRBV18,14,many,CASSPARRTDTQYF,TGTGCCAGCTCACCAGCACGGCGCACAGATACGCAGTATTTT
.,TRBJ2-2,TRBV7-2,14,many,CASSFGIKAGELFF,TGTGCCAGCAGCTTCGGGATCAAGGCCGGGGAGCTGTTTTTT
.,TRBJ2-7,TRBV7-9,14,many,CASEGQQTIYEQYF,TGTGCCAGCGAGGGTCAACAAACCATCTACGAGCAGTACTTC
.,TRBJ2-1,TRBV7-2,16,many,CASSLVRAGRRYEQFF,TGTGCCAGCAGCTTAGTAAGGGCAGGGCGTAGGTATGAGCAGTTCTTC
.,TRBJ1-3,TRBV5-1,14,.,CASSLGGLGNTIYF,TGCGCCAGCAGCTTGGGCGGACTCGGAAACACCATATATTTT
TRBD1,TRBJ2-4,TRBV5-1,15,many,CASSWGQGTQNIQYF,TGCGCCAGCAGCTGGGGACAGGGAACCCAAAACATTCAGTACTTC
TRBD2,TRBJ2-5,TRBV28,15,many,CASGSLAGVGETQYF,TGTGCCAGCGGTTCGCTAGCGGGAGTGGGGGAGACCCAGTACTTC
.,TRBJ2-4,TRBV29-1,12,many,CSVVGGENIQYF,TGCAGCGTTGTAGGTGGGGAAAACATTCAGTACTTC
.,TRBJ2-1,TRBV4-1,15,many,CASSPGLLTMGEQFF,TGCGCCAGCAGTCCCGGACTGTTAACAATGGGAGAGCAGTTCTTC
TRBD1,TRBJ2-7,TRBV20-1,14,few,CSARERTGLYEQYF,TGCAGTGCTAGGGAGAGGACAGGGCTCTACGAGCAGTACTTC
TRBD1,TRBJ2-7,TRBV6-5,17,many,CASSYAYITGGSYEQYF,TGTGCCAGCAGTTACGCATACATAACAGGGGGCTCCTACGAGCAGTACTTC
.,TRBJ1-4,TRBV7-9,13,.,CASNSLGNEKLFF,TGTGCCAGCAACTCACTGGGTAATGAAAAACTGTTTTTT
.,TRBJ2-5,TRBV12-3/TRBV12-4,17,.,CASTLLGGLGSQETQYF,TGTGCCAGCACCCTATTGGGGGGTTTGGGGTCTCAAGAGACCCAGTACTTC
TRBD2,TRBJ2-1,TRBV7-2,15,many,CASILTSGGRNEQFF,TGTGCCAGCATCCTTACTAGCGGGGGCAGGAATGAGCAGTTCTTC
.,TRBJ1-2,TRBV7-9,15,many,CASSLALTANYGYTF,TGTGCCAGCAGCCTTGCCCTGACAGCCAACTATGGCTACACCTTC
.,TRBJ2-7,TRBV6-1,16,.,CASILAGTGSSYEQYF,TGTGCCAGCATCTTAGCCGGGACGGGAAGCTCCTACGAGCAGTACTTC
.,TRBJ2-3,TRBV30,13,.,CAWSTTVPDTQYF,TGTGCCTGGAGTACGACAGTTCCAGATACGCAGTATTTT